This TCR beta chain was captured by sequencing in a study of early T cells in non-severe SARS-CoV-2 infection. In this sample, this clonotype turned up once. Trimming cost V 3 bases and J 4 bases, with 9 bases left between them. This CDR3 comprises 13 residues. Via MiXCR, TCRdb re-called the 5' RACE reads, giving one row per CDR3 protein. The sample lists tens of thousands of distinct CDR3 sequences; 16% were seen once. This receptor was taken from an adult who was a healthcare worker with PCR-confirmed SARS-CoV-2 infection or an uninfected control (not recorded which). This chain joins TRBV12-3 or TRBV12-4 and TRBJ1-1; unclear D gene. Sequences were derived from whole blood, sampled at baseline. The CDR3, as DNA: TGTGCCAGCAGTTTTTTCAGTCGCACTGAAGCTTTCTTT. Its translation is CASSFFSRTEAFF.